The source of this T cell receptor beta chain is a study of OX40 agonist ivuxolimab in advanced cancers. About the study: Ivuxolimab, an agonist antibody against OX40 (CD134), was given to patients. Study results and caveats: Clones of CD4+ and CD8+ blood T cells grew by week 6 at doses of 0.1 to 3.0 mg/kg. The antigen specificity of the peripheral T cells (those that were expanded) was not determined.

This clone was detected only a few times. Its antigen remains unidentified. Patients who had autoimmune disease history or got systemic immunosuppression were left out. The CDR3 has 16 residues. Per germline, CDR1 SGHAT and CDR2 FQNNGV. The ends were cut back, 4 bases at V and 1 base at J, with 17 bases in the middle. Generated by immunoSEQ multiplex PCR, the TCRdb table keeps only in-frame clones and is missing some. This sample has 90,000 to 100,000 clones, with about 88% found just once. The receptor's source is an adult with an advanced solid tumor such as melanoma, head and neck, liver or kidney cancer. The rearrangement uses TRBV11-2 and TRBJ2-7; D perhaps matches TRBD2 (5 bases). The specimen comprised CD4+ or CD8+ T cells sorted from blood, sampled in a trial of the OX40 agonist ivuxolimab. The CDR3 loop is CASSSLSGRSSYEQYF. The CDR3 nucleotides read TGTGCCAGCAGCTCCTTGAGCGGACGGTCTTCCTACGAGCAGTACTTC.